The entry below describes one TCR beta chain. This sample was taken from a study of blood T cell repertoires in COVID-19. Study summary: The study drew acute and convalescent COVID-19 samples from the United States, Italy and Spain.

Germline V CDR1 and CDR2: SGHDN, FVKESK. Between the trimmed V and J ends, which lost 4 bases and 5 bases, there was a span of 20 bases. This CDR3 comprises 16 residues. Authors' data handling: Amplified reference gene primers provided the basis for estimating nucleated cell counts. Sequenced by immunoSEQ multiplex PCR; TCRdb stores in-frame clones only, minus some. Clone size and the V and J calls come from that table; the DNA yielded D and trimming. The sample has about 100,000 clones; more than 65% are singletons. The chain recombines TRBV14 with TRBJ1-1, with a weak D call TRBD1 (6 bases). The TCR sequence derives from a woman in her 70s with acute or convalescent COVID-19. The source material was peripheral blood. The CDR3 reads CASSLAWTTGSTEAFF. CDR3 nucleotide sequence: TGTGCCAGCAGCCTAGCATGGACCACAGGGAGTACTGAAGCTTTCTTT.